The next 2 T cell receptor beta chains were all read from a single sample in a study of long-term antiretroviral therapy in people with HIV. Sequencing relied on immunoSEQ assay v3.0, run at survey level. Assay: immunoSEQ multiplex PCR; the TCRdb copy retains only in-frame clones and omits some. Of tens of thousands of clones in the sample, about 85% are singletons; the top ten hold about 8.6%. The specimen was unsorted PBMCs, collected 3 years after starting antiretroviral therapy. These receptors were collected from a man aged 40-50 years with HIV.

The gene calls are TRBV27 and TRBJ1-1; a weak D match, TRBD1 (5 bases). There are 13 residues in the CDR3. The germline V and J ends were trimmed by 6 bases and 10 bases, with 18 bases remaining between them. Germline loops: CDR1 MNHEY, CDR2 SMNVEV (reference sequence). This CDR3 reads CASRPGHSRRAFF. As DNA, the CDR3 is TGTGCCAGCAGGCCCGGACATTCTCGGCGAGCTTTCTTT.

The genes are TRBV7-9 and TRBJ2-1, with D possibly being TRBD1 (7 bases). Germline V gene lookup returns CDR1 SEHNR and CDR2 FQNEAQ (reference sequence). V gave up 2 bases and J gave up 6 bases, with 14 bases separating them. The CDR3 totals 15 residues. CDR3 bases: TGTGCCAGCAGCTTATACGCAGGGGGAGGCAATGAGCAGTTCTTC. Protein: CASSLYAGGGNEQFF.